The present T cell receptor (beta chain) was sequenced within a study of cytomegalovirus exposure and HLA in healthy donors. Study-level points and caveats: In an earlier analysis, most TCR beta V segments were productive about 87% or about 30% of the time. Among TCR sequences, most were rare, though some public TCRs appeared in many donors.

The V and J ends lost 1 base and 0 bases, in that order; junction bases with no gene match: 2. Germline V gene sequence: CDR1 MGHRA, CDR2 YSYEKL. The CDR3 totals 15 residues. For this clone: Its antigen is currently unknown.

This PCR relied on a set of 60 Vbeta primers and 13 Jbeta primers. TCRdb's table, derived via immunoSEQ multiplex PCR, lists solely in-frame clones and lacks some. Here the sample spans 90,000 to 110,000 clones, 76% being singletons. The chain carries TRBV4-1 and TRBJ2-7; 8 bases fit TRBD1. Source material: PBMCs. This receptor was identified in a man aged 35-49 years in good health and CMV-seropositive. The CDR3 is CASSQGQGLSYEQYF. For the CDR3, the DNA is TGCGCCAGCAGCCAAGGACAGGGGCTCTCCTACGAGCAGTACTTC.